What follows are 26 T cell receptor beta chains derived from one specimen sequenced in a study of T cells after yellow fever vaccination. TCRdb re-called the 5' RACE reads with MiXCR, one entry per CDR3 protein. The table includes some 150,000 distinct CDR3 sequences, less than 8.5% detected once. The sample here was CD4+ T cells sorted from PBMCs, taken 10 days after the yellow fever booster vaccination. Receptors were obtained from a man in his thirties or forties who received the YFV17D yellow fever vaccine.

This clonotype was picked up many times. The V and J genes are TRBV7-2 and TRBJ2-3; D remains ambiguous. This CDR3 contains 14 residues. The germline gives CDR1 SGHTA, CDR2 FQGNSA. Trimming removed 2 bases from V and 3 bases from J, with 9 bases in between. CDR3 region: CASSLRLDTDTQYF. The CDR3, as DNA: TGTGCCAGCAGCTTACGCCTCGATACAGATACGCAGTATTTT.

This clonotype was counted at least ten times. This rearrangement joins TRBV20-1 to TRBJ2-7; 8 bases fit TRBD1. The V gene's germline CDR1 is DFQATT and CDR2 SNEGSKA (reference sequence). This CDR3 region has 13 residues. With 2 bases clipped from V and 2 bases from J, the junction kept 2 bases outside the gene matches. The CDR3, as DNA: TGCAGTGCTAGACGACAGGGGACCTACGAGCAGTACTTC. Its translation: CSARRQGTYEQYF.

This clonotype came up many times. This chain connects TRBV7-9 to TRBJ1-1; no reliable D call. The ends were cut back, 3 bases at V and 5 bases at J, with 10 bases in the middle. The CDR3 is made up of 13 amino acids. CDR1 SEHNR and CDR2 FQNEAQ come from the germline V gene (reference sequence). The CDR3 DNA reads TGTGCCAGCAGCTTGAAGATGGATACTGAAGCTTTCTTT. The encoded protein is CASSLKMDTEAFF. The full variable domain, completed using reference TRBV7-9 and TRBJ1-1, is DTGVSQNPRHKITKRGQNVTFRCDPISEHNRLYWYRQTLGQGPEFLTYFQNEAQLEKSRLLSDRFSAERPKGSFSTLEIQRTEQGDSAMYLCASSLKMDTEAFFGQGTRLTVV.

This clonotype came up many times. This chain's CDR3 is CASSLSRGREQFF. In DNA form, the CDR3 reads TGTGCCAGCAGCTTATCACGGGGGCGGGAGCAGTTCTTC. This chain joins TRBV7-2 and TRBJ2-1, with D perhaps TRBD1 or TRBD2 (6 bases each). The CDR3 runs 13 residues. CDR1 is SGHTA and CDR2 is FQGNSA in the germline V gene. Trimming removed 2 bases at V and 10 bases at J, with 12 bases between.

In regard to this clonotype: A single base separates this from a much larger clone, so it may be a read error. The genes are TRBV12-3 or TRBV12-4 and TRBJ2-2, with D perhaps TRBD2 (5 bases). The CDR3 extends over 14 amino acids. The CDR3 DNA follows: TGTGCCAGTAGCTTGAGCGGCGACACCGTGGAGCTGTTTTTT. Encoded protein: CASSLSGDTVELFF.

This clonotype was seen a few times. V is TRBV4-2 and J is TRBJ2-7; 11 nucleotides agree with TRBD1. CDR1 and CDR2 (germline): LGHNA, YNFKEQ. The V gene end was trimmed by 3 bases and the J gene end by 5 bases; junction bases not matched to a gene: 6. This CDR3 is built from 15 residues. The CDR3 is CASSHVGQGVHEQYF. CDR3 coding DNA: TGTGCCAGCAGCCATGTGGGACAGGGGGTCCACGAGCAGTACTTC.

This clonotype was seen at least ten times. V and J are TRBV5-1 and TRBJ1-6, with D unclear. V lost 4 bases, J lost 9 bases, and 14 bases lay in between. Germline V gene data show CDR1 as SGHRS and CDR2 as YFSETQ. The CDR3 runs to 14 residues. The CDR3: CASSPEARGSPLHF. The CDR3 DNA reads as TGCGCCAGCAGCCCGGAGGCGCGGGGTTCACCCCTCCACTTT.

This clonotype was seen many times. The chain recombines TRBV7-9 with TRBJ1-1; D gene unclear. This CDR3 is 14 amino acids long. Looked up from germline, CDR1 is SEHNR and CDR2 is FQNEAQ (reference sequence). The V end lost 5 bases, the J end lost 1 base, and 11 bases lay between the germline ends. CDR3 in DNA: TGTGCCAGCAGCCCCCTCGGTCGGAACACTGAAGCTTTCTTT. This encodes CASSPLGRNTEAFF.

This clonotype has ten or more counts. The genes are TRBV7-2 and TRBJ2-2; D not certain. This CDR3 region has 13 residues. Deletions cut 8 bases from V and 4 bases from J, with 11 bases between. CDR1 SGHTA and CDR2 FQGNSA come from the germline V gene. The CDR3 DNA reads as TGTGCCAGCGAGTCCCAGCCCACCGGGGAGCTGTTTTTT. Translation gives CASESQPTGELFF.

V is TRBV20-1 and J is TRBJ2-1; 10 positions agree with TRBD1. CDR1 is DFQATT, CDR2 SNEGSKA, per germline (reference sequence). V lost 6 bases and J lost 1; bases outside the gene matches: 3. The CDR3 loop spans 14 amino acids. The CDR3 reads CSARQGASYNEQFF. The CDR3 DNA sequence: TGCAGTGCGAGACAGGGGGCATCCTACAATGAGCAGTTCTTC.

This clonotype was picked up many times. This chain connects TRBV23-1 to TRBJ2-3, with a tentative D call TRBD1 (6 bases). TRBV23-1 is an ORF; its function is uncertain. V lost 6 bases and J lost 2, with 15 bases in between. The CDR3 covers 15 residues. The CDR3 DNA is TGCGCCAGCAGCGCCTCGACAGGTGACACAGATACGCAGTATTTT. Translated, it gives CASSASTGDTDTQYF.

This clonotype showed up many times. The chain couples TRBV10-3 to TRBJ2-3; 9 nucleotides agree with TRBD2. The CDR3 has 16 amino acids. Germline CDR1 and CDR2: ENHRY and SYGVKD. V trimming: 6 bases; J trimming: 2 bases; junction bases outside the gene matches: 9. CDR3 loop: CAISFSQRGATDTQYF. The CDR3 coding sequence is TGTGCCATCAGCTTCTCCCAGCGGGGGGCCACAGATACGCAGTATTTT.

This clonotype has at least ten counts. The chain has TRBV20-1 and TRBJ2-3, with 9 bases that match TRBD2. V was clipped by 0 bases and J by 7 bases; unmatched bases: 2. Germline values: CDR1 DFQATT, CDR2 SNEGSKA (reference sequence). This CDR3 contains 13 residues. CDR3 region: CSARDLAGNTQYF. CDR3 nucleotide sequence: TGCAGTGCTAGAGACCTAGCGGGAAATACGCAGTATTTT.

Note on this clonotype: A much larger clone lies a single base off, so this may be a read error. The chain recombines TRBV15 with TRBJ2-5; D gene uncertain. The ends were cut back, 3 bases at V and 5 bases at J, with 16 bases in the middle. The CDR3 is 15 amino acids. CDR1 and CDR2 (germline): LNHNV, YYDKDF (reference sequence). The CDR3 bases are TGTGCCACCAGCAGCTGGGAACTTGCCCATGAGACCCAGTACTTC. Protein: CATSSWELAHETQYF.

At least ten counts were recorded for this clonotype. The V and J genes are TRBV20-1 and TRBJ2-5; D may be TRBD1 or TRBD2 (5 bases each). Germline assignment: CDR1 DFQATT and CDR2 SNEGSKA (reference sequence). The CDR3 is made up of 13 amino acids. Trimming left V 2 bases short and J 5 bases short, with 12 bases between. The CDR3 sequence: CSARRTGRETQYF. The DNA of the CDR3 is TGCAGTGCTAGACGGACGGGGCGGGAGACCCAGTACTTC.

This clonotype was seen at least ten times. V and J are TRBV7-2 and TRBJ2-3; 7 bases map to TRBD1. The CDR3 is 15 amino acids. CDR1 and CDR2 from the germline V gene are SGHTA and FQGNSA. The junction had 11 bases not matched to a gene; V was cut back by 6 bases and J by 5 bases. CDR3 nucleotide sequence: TGTGCCAGCAGTTTCCGTGGGACAGAAGGAGATACGCAGTATTTT. As protein: CASSFRGTEGDTQYF.

This clonotype was seen many times. The V and J genes are TRBV7-8 and TRBJ2-4; D unresolved. The CDR3 runs to 14 residues. Per germline, CDR1 SGHVS and CDR2 FQNEAQ. Trimming took 5 bases from V and 10 from J, leaving 18 bases between them. CDR3 amino acids: CASSDTGLRLIQYF. CDR3 nucleotides: TGTGCCAGCAGCGATACCGGGCTTCGCCTAATTCAGTACTTC.

This clonotype was counted ten times or more. The rearrangement uses TRBV4-3 and TRBJ2-6; D remains unclear. The CDR3 contains 14 residues. V was shortened by 6 bases and J by 0 bases, with 6 bases between the two germline ends. CDR1 is LGHNA and CDR2 is YSLEER in the germline V gene. CDR3 coding DNA: TGCGCCAGCAGTTGGGGCTCTGGGGCCAACGTCCTGACTTTC. Its protein is CASSWGSGANVLTF.

This clonotype showed up many times. The chain employs TRBV6-5 and TRBJ1-1; perhaps TRBD1 as D (5 bases). Germline CDR1 and CDR2: MNHEY and SVGAGI. This CDR3 has 14 amino acids. The germline V and J ends were trimmed by 0 bases and 6 bases, with 11 bases remaining between them. The CDR3, as DNA: TGTGCCAGCAGTTACTCTTGGCAGGGTGCTGAAGCTTTCTTT. Translated, it gives CASSYSWQGAEAFF.

This clonotype appeared a few times. The chain couples TRBV7-2 to TRBJ1-2, with a tentative D call TRBD1 (5 bases). The CDR3 has 15 amino acids. In germline, CDR1 is SGHTA, CDR2 FQGNSA. V was shortened by 5 bases and J by 8 bases, with 21 bases between the two germline ends. The CDR3 here is CASSPFFQGGEGYTF. In DNA form, the CDR3 reads TGTGCCAGCAGCCCATTTTTTCAGGGCGGGGAGGGCTACACCTTC.

This clonotype appeared many times. The J gene is TRBJ2-2, the V gene TRBV7-2; D unresolved. The CDR3 is made up of 14 amino acids. Trimming removed 4 bases from V and 4 bases from J, with 10 bases in between. CDR1 is SGHTA and CDR2 is FQGNSA in the germline V gene. The CDR3, as DNA: TGTGCCAGCAGCTCCGGAGTAAGCACCGGGGAGCTGTTTTTT. Translation: CASSSGVSTGELFF.

This clonotype was recorded at least ten times. This chain links TRBV20-1 with TRBJ2-1, with a tentative D call TRBD1 (6 bases). V was cut by 0 bases and J by 10 bases, with 19 bases left in between. Germline loops: CDR1 DFQATT, CDR2 SNEGSKA (reference sequence). The CDR3 covers 15 residues. CDR3 nucleotides: TGCAGTGCTAGAGACCGACGGACAGCATCCATCGAGCAGTTCTTC. This encodes CSARDRRTASIEQFF.

This clonotype occurred once. The rearrangement uses TRBV11-3 and TRBJ2-3; D not resolved. Germline V gene lookup returns CDR1 SGHNT and CDR2 YENEEA. The CDR3 runs 15 residues. The V end was cut by 2 bases, the J end by 0 bases, with 9 bases between. In DNA, the CDR3 is TGTGCCAGCAGCTTATTGGACGGCAGCACAGATACGCAGTATTTT. It encodes CASSLLDGSTDTQYF.

This clonotype was observed at least ten times. The chain links TRBV7-9 to TRBJ2-5, with D perhaps TRBD2 (5 bases). The CDR3 runs to 15 residues. V lost 1 base and J 5 bases, leaving 14 bases between the germline ends. The germline CDR1 and CDR2 sequences are SEHNR and FQNEAQ (reference sequence). Here the CDR3 DNA reads TGTGCCAGCAGCTTAGGGTCCGGGGTTTCGGAGACCCAGTACTTC. Translating gives CASSLGSGVSETQYF. The complete variable domain, with remaining parts taken from reference TRBV7-9 and TRBJ2-5, reads DTGVSQNPRHKITKRGQNVTFRCDPISEHNRLYWYRQTLGQGPEFLTYFQNEAQLEKSRLLSDRFSAERPKGSFSTLEIQRTEQGDSAMYLCASSLGSGVSETQYFGPGTRLLVL.

This clonotype was recorded a few times. The chain has TRBV20-1 and TRBJ1-2; a possible D gene is TRBD1 (6 bases). The germline V gene has CDR1 DFQATT and CDR2 SNEGSKA (reference sequence). There are 16 residues in the CDR3. Trimming removed 3 bases from V and 2 bases from J, with 19 bases in between. Here the CDR3 reads CSASKSNSQGNYGYTF. CDR3 bases: TGCAGTGCTAGTAAGAGTAATTCTCAGGGGAACTATGGCTACACCTTC.

This clonotype was found many times. V and J are TRBV12-3 or TRBV12-4 and TRBJ2-3; D gene uncertain. This CDR3 spans 13 amino acids. V was clipped by 7 bases and J by 2 bases, with 10 bases between them. CDR3 sequence: CASKITSTDTQYF. As DNA, the CDR3 is TGTGCCAGCAAGATAACCTCCACAGATACGCAGTATTTT.